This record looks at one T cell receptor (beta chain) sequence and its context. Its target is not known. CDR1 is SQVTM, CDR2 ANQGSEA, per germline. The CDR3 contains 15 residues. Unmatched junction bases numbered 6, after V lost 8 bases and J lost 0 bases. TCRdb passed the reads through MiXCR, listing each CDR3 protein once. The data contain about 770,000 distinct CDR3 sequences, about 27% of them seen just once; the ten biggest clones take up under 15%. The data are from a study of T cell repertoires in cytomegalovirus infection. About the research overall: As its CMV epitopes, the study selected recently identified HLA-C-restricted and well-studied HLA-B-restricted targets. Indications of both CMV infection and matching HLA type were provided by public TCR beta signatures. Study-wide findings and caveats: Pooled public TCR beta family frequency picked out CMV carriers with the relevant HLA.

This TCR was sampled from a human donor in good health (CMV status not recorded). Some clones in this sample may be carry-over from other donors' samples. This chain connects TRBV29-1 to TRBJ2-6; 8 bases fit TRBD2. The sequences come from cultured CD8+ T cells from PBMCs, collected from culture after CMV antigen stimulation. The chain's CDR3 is CSFSGGGSGANVLTF. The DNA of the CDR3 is TGCAGCTTTTCGGGGGGGGGCTCTGGGGCCAACGTCCTGACTTTC.